Below, one TCR beta chain is given with its context. The target antigen is unknown. Cell sorting via CD45RO/CCR7/CD25/CD127/CD95/CD27 was performed to obtain CD4+ naive, central memory, regulatory and stem cell-like memory cells. The source of the sample is a study of beta chain features in type 1 diabetes. Study-wide background: Across all samples, over 85 million sorted cells were examined. Study results and caveats: Amplification by PCR could prefer shorter templates, with the same effect in patients and controls. It was among patients, rather than healthy donors, that naive, central memory and Treg TCRB repertoires appeared more similar. A moderate, significant TCRB CDR3 shortening appeared in type 1 diabetes across four CD4+ subsets.

Of the isolated RNA, all was reverse transcribed, and so the sequenced material was expressed TCRB transcripts. Sequencing used immunoSEQ multiplex PCR; TCRdb keeps in-frame clones, though not all of them. The profile shows about 180,000 clones, approximately 8.4% of them singletons. V was trimmed by 1 base and J by 1 base, leaving 7 bases between them. CDR1 and CDR2 (germline): SGHVS, FQNEAQ. The CDR3 sequence is 14 residues long. V usage is TRBV7-8 and J usage is TRBJ1-1; D call uncertain. Sequenced input: central memory CD4+ T cells from blood. This TCR derives from a man younger than 35 with type 1 diabetes. CDR3 protein: CASSLVLRNTEAFF. As DNA, the CDR3 is TGTGCCAGCAGCTTAGTTCTCCGGAACACTGAAGCTTTCTTT.